This T cell receptor beta chain was sequenced in a study of T cell responses to AZD1222 COVID-19 vaccine. Pooled samples include second doses given at about 4 or 12 weeks. Sequencing was performed with immunoSEQ multiplex PCR; in TCRdb, only in-frame clones are kept and a portion is missing. The table shows some 150,000 clones, with approximately 86% occurring only once. Study results and limitations: Donors in the cohort were predominantly white British and more often female, and clonal diversity was possibly underestimated. No day 14 peak samples; only post-peak repertoires were characterized. The study identified only six AZD1222 recipients as seropositive at baseline.

Germline V gene data show CDR1 as LGHNT and CDR2 as FRNRAP. This CDR3 comprises 14 residues. Trimming took 6 bases from V and 1 from J, leaving 10 bases between them. In regard to this clone: What it binds is not known.

The sample consisted of peripheral blood, taken 28 days after the second AZD1222 dose. The rearrangement uses TRBV12-5 and TRBJ2-1; D unclear. This sequence was found in an adult who received the AZD1222 COVID-19 vaccine. The CDR3 is CASGIFGSYNEQFF. Here the CDR3 DNA reads TGTGCTAGTGGGATTTTTGGGTCCTACAATGAGCAGTTCTTC. Full variable domain (outside the CDR3, taken from reference TRBV12-5 and TRBJ2-1): DARVTQTPRHKVTEMGQEVTMRCQPILGHNTVFWYRQTMMQGLELLAYFRNRAPLDDSGMPKDRFSAEMPDATLATLKIQPSEPRDSAVYFCASGIFGSYNEQFFGPGTRLTVL.